This TCR beta chain originates from a study of cytomegalovirus exposure and HLA in healthy donors. In the case of this clone: Its target is unknown.

Per the germline V gene, CDR1 is SGHAT and CDR2 is FQNNGV. The CDR3 is 16 residues long. Germline trimming cut 5 bases from V and 5 bases from J; bases unmatched to any gene: 9. PCR primers comprised 60 Vbeta and 13 Jbeta primers. TCRdb keeps only in-frame clones here, not all; method: immunoSEQ multiplex PCR. Here the sample spans 160,000 or so clones, around four fifths being singletons. General study results and limits: TCR association rates varied by HLA locus in a later analysis, with DRB1 highest and HLA-C lowest. Across donors, presence/absence analyses took sequencing depth to be roughly uniform. Earlier findings revealed that most TCR beta V segments proved productive either about 87% or about 30% of the time. For most TCR sequences rarity was the rule, although some public TCRs occurred in many donors.

Sequencing input: PBMCs. The chain has TRBV11-2 and TRBJ2-5; 12 bases agree with TRBD2. This TCR came from a man in his forties or fifties in good health and CMV-seropositive. The CDR3 is CASSPRLAGEDETQYF. The CDR3 DNA sequence: TGTGCCAGCAGCCCGAGACTAGCGGGAGAGGATGAGACCCAGTACTTC.